One and the same sample provided the 22 T cell receptor beta chains below, sequenced in a study of beta chain features in type 1 diabetes. The entirety of the isolated RNA underwent reverse transcription, so expressed TCRB transcripts were sequenced. Only in-frame clones appear in the TCRdb table, and some are missing; sequencing was by immunoSEQ multiplex PCR. The sample shows roughly 170,000 clones, approximately 13% of them seen only once. Input material: central memory CD4+ T cells from blood. The source is a young woman in good health.

The chain employs TRBV9 and TRBJ1-1, with D unresolved. Looked up from germline, CDR1 is SGDLS and CDR2 is YYNGEE. The CDR3 has 13 amino acids. Trimming removed 2 bases from V and 4 bases from J, with 9 bases in between. This chain's CDR3 is CASSVQRGTEAFF. The DNA of the CDR3 is TGTGCCAGCAGCGTTCAGCGGGGCACTGAAGCTTTCTTT.

This clone came up a few times. V is TRBV2 and J is TRBJ1-2; no firm D call. Germline CDR1 is SNHLY and CDR2 is FYNNEI. The V end was cut by 6 bases, the J end by 0 bases, with 14 bases between. The CDR3 extends over 15 amino acids. The CDR3 reads CASRGVNPSNYGYTF. DNA for the CDR3: TGTGCCAGCAGGGGAGTCAACCCCTCTAACTATGGCTACACCTTC.

The chain recombines TRBV28 with TRBJ1-3; 8 bases match TRBD1. CDR3 size: 15 residues. The V and J ends lost 4 bases and 7 bases, in that order; junction bases with no gene match: 9. CDR1 and CDR2 (germline): MDHEN, SYDVKM. The CDR3 loop is CASSWGQTGANTIYF. In DNA, the CDR3 is TGTGCCAGCAGTTGGGGACAGACAGGGGCGAACACCATATATTTT.

The gene calls are TRBV28 and TRBJ1-5; D is perhaps TRBD1 (6 bases). The CDR3 consists of 16 residues. Per germline, CDR1 MDHEN and CDR2 SYDVKM. V dropped 7 bases and J dropped 5 bases, with 21 bases sitting between them. The CDR3 nucleotides are TGTGCCAGCACGCGATCGTTACAGGGCTCCGATCAGCCCCAGCATTTT. Translation gives CASTRSLQGSDQPQHF.

The chain joins TRBV5-1 to TRBJ1-5, with D maybe TRBD1 (6 bases). CDR1 is SGHRS and CDR2 is YFSETQ in the germline V gene. Trimming cost V 3 bases and J 5 bases, with 12 bases left between them. This CDR3 spans 14 amino acids. In nucleotides, the CDR3 is TGCGCCAGCAGCTCAGGGGTTCCCGATCAGCCCCAGCATTTT. This sequence encodes CASSSGVPDQPQHF. The full variable domain, its missing parts supplied by reference TRBV5-1 and TRBJ1-5, is KAGVTQTPRYLIKTRGQQVTLSCSPISGHRSVSWYQQTPGQGLQFLFEYFSETQRNKGNFPGRFSGRQFSNSRSEMNVSTLELGDSALYLCASSSGVPDQPQHFGDGTRLSIL.

The V gene is TRBV7-9, the J gene TRBJ2-1; D gene uncertain. CDR3 length equals 11 residues. CDR1 SEHNR and CDR2 FQNEAQ come from the germline V gene (reference sequence). Trimming shortened V by 5 bases and J by 7 bases, and 6 bases separated the two germline ends. The CDR3 is CASSGVNEQFF. The DNA for the CDR3 is TGTGCCAGCAGCGGAGTAAATGAGCAGTTCTTC.

This clone was seen a handful of times. V is TRBV30 and J is TRBJ2-2; D is undetermined. In germline, CDR1 is GTSNPN, CDR2 SVGIG (reference sequence). Trimming took off 1 base at V and 3 bases at J, with 6 bases between the two ends. The CDR3 runs to 13 residues. The CDR3 DNA is TGTGCCTGGAGTGCCCTATACACCGGGGAGCTGTTTTTT. Translated, it gives CAWSALYTGELFF.

The genes are TRBV5-1 and TRBJ2-1, with D possibly matching TRBD1 (6 bases). The germline V and J ends were trimmed by 4 bases and 0 bases, with 17 bases remaining between them. This CDR3 contains 17 residues. Germline assignment: CDR1 SGHRS and CDR2 YFSETQ. The CDR3 sequence is CASSPRGSVSSYNEQFF. CDR3 nucleotide sequence: TGCGCCAGCAGCCCCAGGGGTAGCGTGAGCTCCTACAATGAGCAGTTCTTC.

In this sample, this clone turned up a few times. The chain uses TRBV30 and TRBJ1-5; 8 bases agree with TRBD1. Germline CDR1 is GTSNPN and CDR2 is SVGIG (reference sequence). CDR3 length equals 14 residues. The V segment lost 4 bases and the J segment 2 bases; nucleotides outside the gene matches: 4. Written as DNA, the CDR3 is TGTGCCTGGAACAGGGGGTCGGGCAATCAGCCCCAGCATTTT. This gives the protein CAWNRGSGNQPQHF.

There are a few counts of this clone. The chain recombines TRBV11-2 with TRBJ2-3; maybe TRBD2 (5 bases). Germline CDR1 reads SGHAT; CDR2 reads FQNNGV. The CDR3 contains 15 residues. V was trimmed by 0 bases and J by 2 bases, leaving 9 bases between them. CDR3 amino acids: CASSLERTFTDTQYF. The CDR3 DNA is TGTGCCAGCAGCTTAGAACGGACTTTCACAGATACGCAGTATTTT. Based on the CDR3 plus reference TRBV11-2 and TRBJ2-3, the full variable domain is EAGVAQSPRYKIIEKRQSVAFWCNPISGHATLYWYQQILGQGPKLLIQFQNNGVVDDSQLPKDRFSAERLKGVDSTLKIQPAKLEDSAVYLCASSLERTFTDTQYFGPGTRLTVL.

This clone showed up just a few times. The chain carries TRBV11-3 and TRBJ2-3; D is unresolved. CDR3 length: 13 amino acids. CDR1 and CDR2 (germline): SGHNT, YENEEA. Trimming removed 3 bases from V and 0 bases from J, with 4 bases in between. CDR3 protein: CASSFRSTDTQYF. CDR3 DNA: TGTGCCAGCAGCTTCAGAAGCACAGATACGCAGTATTTT.

V usage is TRBV28 and J usage is TRBJ2-3, with D maybe TRBD2 (5 bases). Germline V lookup: CDR1 MDHEN, CDR2 SYDVKM. V gave up 4 bases and J gave up 1 base, with 12 bases separating them. The CDR3 has 15 residues. Here the CDR3 reads CASSSPPEGTDTQYF. The CDR3 nucleotides read TGTGCCAGCAGTTCGCCCCCGGAGGGCACAGATACGCAGTATTTT.

V usage is TRBV4-1 and J usage is TRBJ2-7, with a tentative D call TRBD2 (5 bases). V lost 0 bases to trimming and J lost 2 bases, with 11 bases between them. The CDR3 loop spans 15 amino acids. CDR1 is MGHRA, CDR2 YSYEKL, per germline. The CDR3 here is CASSQDPDFTYEQYF. The DNA for the CDR3 is TGCGCCAGCAGCCAAGATCCGGACTTTACCTACGAGCAGTACTTC.

This clone was seen a few times. The V call is TRBV5-8, the J call TRBJ2-7, with 7 bases aligning to TRBD1. Per the germline V gene, CDR1 is SGHTS and CDR2 is YDEGEE. J gave up 9 bases and V 4 bases, and 7 bases lay outside the gene matches. This CDR3 has 12 amino acids. In DNA, the CDR3 is TGTGCCAGCAGCGGAGACAGGGTCGCGCAGTACTTC. Its protein product is CASSGDRVAQYF. Full variable domain (remainder filled in from reference TRBV5-8 and TRBJ2-7): EAGVTQSPTHLIKTRGQQATLRCSPISGHTSVYWYQQALGLGLQFLLWYDEGEERNRGNFPPRFSGRQFPNYSSELNVNALELEDSALYLCASSGDRVAQYFGPGTRLTVT.

This clone showed up just a few times. The V gene is TRBV11-2, the J gene TRBJ2-5; tentative D call: TRBD1 (5 bases). The CDR3 spans 16 residues. Germline CDR1 SGHAT, CDR2 FQNNGV. V lost 5 bases to trimming and J lost 5 bases, with 21 bases between them. CDR3 DNA sequence: TGTGCCAGCAGCGCCGTTTTTAGGGGAAGGCGGGAGACCCAGTACTTC. Protein: CASSAVFRGRRETQYF.

This clone was found a few times. The chain uses TRBV28 and TRBJ1-1; a possible D gene is TRBD1 (6 bases). Trimming took 6 bases from V and 1 from J, leaving 15 bases between them. The CDR3 contains 15 residues. Germline V gene data show CDR1 as MDHEN and CDR2 as SYDVKM. The CDR3 loop is CASRRSRQANTEAFF. CDR3 nucleotides: TGTGCCAGCAGAAGAAGCCGACAGGCGAACACTGAAGCTTTCTTT. The full variable domain, in which reference TRBV28 and TRBJ1-1 provide the parts outside the CDR3, is DVKVTQSSRYLVKRTGEKVFLECVQDMDHENMFWYRQDPGLGLRLIYFSYDVKMKEKGDIPEGYSVSREKKERFSLILESASTNQTSMYLCASRRSRQANTEAFFGQGTRLTVV.

The chain employs TRBV11-2 and TRBJ2-7; 13 nucleotides agree with TRBD2. The CDR3 runs to 17 residues. Germline lookup yields CDR1 SGHAT and CDR2 FQNNGV. After removal of 6 bases from V and 6 bases from J, the junction contained 14 bases not matched to a gene. The CDR3 nucleotides are TGTGCCAGCAGTCACCATCCCGGGACTAGCGGGAAAGGCGAGCAGTACTTC. This sequence encodes CASSHHPGTSGKGEQYF.

Only a few counts were recorded for this clone. This chain connects TRBV5-4 to TRBJ2-5; no firm D call. Germline CDR1 SGHNT, CDR2 YYREEE (reference sequence). The CDR3 sequence is 12 residues long. The germline V and J ends were trimmed by 5 bases and 5 bases, with 10 bases remaining between them. The CDR3 DNA sequence: TGTGCCAGCAGTTTCCCAGCGGAGACCCAGTACTTC. Protein: CASSFPAETQYF.

This chain uses TRBV4-3 with TRBJ2-5, with unresolved D. The CDR3 covers 15 residues. Germline CDR1 and CDR2: LGHNA and YSLEER. V was pared by 0 bases and J by 1 base, with 9 bases between. The CDR3 bases are TGCGCCAGCAGCCAAGATGGCCACAGCCAAGAGACCCAGTACTTC. Encoded protein: CASSQDGHSQETQYF.

This chain links TRBV6-5 with TRBJ2-3, with D unresolved. Germline V gives CDR1 MNHEY, CDR2 SVGAGI. V lost 10 bases, J lost 4 bases, and 12 bases lay in between. The CDR3 spans 12 residues. The DNA for the CDR3 is TGTGCCATCTTCGTAGCTGCAGATACGCAGTATTTT. Its translation: CAIFVAADTQYF.

The J gene is TRBJ2-7, the V gene TRBV9, with a weak D call TRBD1 (8 bases). Trimming left V 4 bases short and J 4 bases short, with 15 bases between. The CDR3 runs to 14 residues. Germline V lookup: CDR1 SGDLS, CDR2 YYNGEE. The CDR3 loop reads CASSPGQGGYEQYF. The CDR3 nucleotides are TGTGCCAGCAGCCCTGGACAGGGAGGGTACGAGCAGTACTTC.

This clone was seen more than once but under ten times. This chain joins TRBV15 and TRBJ2-7; maybe TRBD1 (6 bases). Germline CDR1 reads LNHNV; CDR2 reads YYDKDF (reference sequence). The CDR3 loop spans 15 amino acids. Deletions cut 5 bases from V and 3 bases from J, with 17 bases between. This CDR3 reads CATSSYATGFYEQYF. For the CDR3, the DNA is TGTGCCACCAGCTCCTATGCGACAGGATTCTACGAGCAGTACTTC.